This T cell receptor beta chain is from a study of blood T cells in healthy people across ages. Whole-study results and caveats: Observed TCR beta diversity per million T cells went down as age went up. This fall followed a roughly linear course with age.

PCR was performed a second time for 7 to 11 cycles using a sample-barcoded 5' primer and a J-beta primer mix. Each CDR3 protein is one row after TCRdb ran MiXCR on the 5' RACE reads. The repertoire holds fewer than 800,000 distinct CDR3 sequences, around 48% seen once, with around a third in the top ten. Every donor provided 9.5 to 10 milliliters of peripheral blood. Per germline, CDR1 MNHEY and CDR2 SMNVEV (reference sequence). The V segment lost 5 bases and the J segment 3 bases; nucleotides outside the gene matches: 13. The CDR3 extends over 17 amino acids. On this clonotype itself: Its antigen is still unknown.

The sequencing sample was made of blood. The chain combines TRBV27 with TRBJ2-4; 7 positions match TRBD2. This clonotype was sampled from a woman in her fifties or sixties in good health. The CDR3 coding sequence is TGTGCCAGCAGTCCCGAGCCCCCTAGCGGCTACAAAAACATTCAGTACTTC. This gives the protein CASSPEPPSGYKNIQYF.